The clone carrying this TCR beta chain was seen at least ten times. This sample stems from a study of HIV-infected children after antiretroviral therapy interruption. J gave up 4 bases and V 3 bases, and 9 bases lay outside the gene matches. The CDR3 runs 16 residues. Germline CDR1 and CDR2: DFQATT and SNEGSKA (reference sequence). The treatment here: PENTA 11 planned treatment interruption arm or continuous ART arm. Unique molecular identifiers were included in an RNA-based 3' RACE TCR library. In TCRdb, the 3' RACE reads were re-called with MiXCR into one record per CDR3 protein. The repertoire holds about 89,000 distinct CDR3 sequences, with 6% to 8.5% as singletons.

This clonotype was sampled from a pool of human donors with HIV. The J gene is TRBJ2-6, the V gene TRBV20-1; 7 bases are a match to TRBD1. The sample in question was CD45RA+ CD4+ T cells from PBMCs, pooled from several time points, obtained from a donor given antiretroviral therapy, either interrupted or continuous. Stated subset: naive CD4+ CD45RA+ CD45RO- T cells. In DNA form, the CDR3 reads TGCAGTGCTAGGGGACACCCGGGACAGGGGGCCAACGTCCTGACTTTC. Translation: CSARGHPGQGANVLTF.